The 10 T cell receptor beta chains below come from one sample, sequenced in a study of blood T cell repertoires in COVID-19. Assay: immunoSEQ multiplex PCR; the TCRdb copy retains only in-frame clones and omits some. This sample has just over 300,000 clones; approximately 85% occur once, and the top ten carry roughly 2%. Material: PBMCs or T cells enriched from blood (not recorded which). Receptor source: a young man who had recovered from COVID-19.

The chain joins TRBV6-5 to TRBJ2-5, with D possibly matching TRBD2 (7 bases). Trimming took 6 bases from V and 0 from J, leaving 14 bases between them. The length of the CDR3 is 15 residues. CDR1 and CDR2 (germline): MNHEY, SVGAGI. CDR3 coding DNA: TGTGCCAGCAGACAACGGGGGGCCTACCAAGAGACCCAGTACTTC. It yields the protein CASRQRGAYQETQYF.

The rearrangement links TRBV19 to TRBJ1-2, with 11 bases identical to TRBD1. Germline V gene data show CDR1 as LNHDA and CDR2 as SQIVND (reference sequence). The CDR3 contains 15 residues. The V gene end was trimmed by 6 bases and the J gene end by 4 bases; junction bases not matched to a gene: 7. The CDR3 bases are TGTGCCAGTAGGTGGGAGGACAGGGGGCCCTATGGCTACACCTTC. Amino acid sequence: CASRWEDRGPYGYTF.

This rearrangement joins TRBV7-2 to TRBJ1-1, with a tentative D call TRBD1 (6 bases). From germline, CDR1 is SGHTA and CDR2 FQGNSA. The CDR3 consists of 14 residues. V was cut by 7 bases and J by 3 bases, with 15 bases left in between. The chain's CDR3 is CASNYIYRDTEAFF. The CDR3 bases are TGTGCCAGCAATTACATATACAGGGACACTGAAGCTTTCTTT.

V is TRBV7-9 and J is TRBJ2-5; unclear D gene. CDR3 length equals 15 residues. The V end was cut by 5 bases, the J end by 4 bases, with 17 bases between. The V gene's germline CDR1 is SEHNR and CDR2 FQNEAQ (reference sequence). CDR3 nucleotides: TGTGCCAGCAGCCCATCGTCCCGGAGCGTAGAGACCCAGTACTTC. It translates to CASSPSSRSVETQYF.

V and J are TRBV5-5 and TRBJ1-6; 8 bases are shared with TRBD1. The CDR3 has 17 residues. Germline assignment: CDR1 SGHKS and CDR2 YYEKEE (reference sequence). V shed 3 bases and J 8 bases; nucleotides not matched to a gene: 13. The DNA of the CDR3 is TGTGCCAGCAGCTCGACGGGCAGGGGGCATGGGTATTCACCCCTCCACTTT. This encodes CASSSTGRGHGYSPLHF. The full variable domain, rest sourced from reference TRBV5-5 and TRBJ1-6, is DAGVTQSPTHLIKTRGQQVTLRCSPISGHKSVSWYQQVLGQGPQFIFQYYEKEERGRGNFPDRFSARQFPNYSSELNVNALLLGDSALYLCASSSTGRGHGYSPLHFGNGTRLTVT.

The V call is TRBV7-3, the J call TRBJ1-6; D is unclear. Looked up from germline, CDR1 is SGHTA and CDR2 is FQGTGA. Trimming left V 5 bases short and J 4 bases short, with 9 bases between. This CDR3 has 14 residues. CDR3 bases: TGTGCCAGCAGCCTGACTGATTATAATTCACCCCTCCACTTT. Translation gives CASSLTDYNSPLHF.

The rearrangement joins TRBV27 to TRBJ2-5; weak D call: TRBD2 (5 bases). Trimming removed 3 bases from V and 1 base from J, with 9 bases in between. This CDR3 region has 14 residues. Germline CDR1 and CDR2: MNHEY and SMNVEV (reference sequence). CDR3 loop: CASSFIGVQETQYF. The CDR3 bases are TGTGCCAGCAGTTTTATCGGGGTCCAAGAGACCCAGTACTTC.

The rearrangement links TRBV2 to TRBJ1-2, with D possibly matching TRBD1 (6 bases). V lost 4 bases, J lost 4 bases, and 16 bases lay in between. Per germline, CDR1 SNHLY and CDR2 FYNNEI. This CDR3 has 15 amino acids. CDR3 protein: CASSGGTGGAYGYTF. The CDR3 DNA sequence: TGTGCCAGCAGTGGCGGGACGGGGGGCGCCTATGGCTACACCTTC.

The chain combines TRBV19 with TRBJ2-3; possible D gene TRBD1, 6 bases. The V gene lost 11 bases and the J gene lost 2 bases, with 14 bases spanning the gap. The CDR3 runs to 13 residues. Germline-derived CDR1 and CDR2 are LNHDA and SQIVND (reference sequence). The CDR3 spells CAGSRGLTDTQYF. In DNA, the CDR3 is TGTGCCGGGAGCAGGGGCCTCACAGATACGCAGTATTTT. The full variable domain, rest sourced from reference TRBV19 and TRBJ2-3, is DGGITQSPKYLFRKEGQNVTLSCEQNLNHDAMYWYRQDPGQGLRLIYYSQIVNDFQKGDIAEGYSVSREKKESFPLTVTSAQKNPTAFYLCAGSRGLTDTQYFGPGTRLTVL.

This chain connects TRBV2 to TRBJ2-7, with TRBD1 as a possible D gene (5 bases). This CDR3 has 14 amino acids. The germline gives CDR1 SNHLY, CDR2 FYNNEI. Deletions cut 4 bases from V and 6 bases from J, with 16 bases between. The CDR3 DNA reads TGTGCCAGCAGTGTAGAGGCCAGGGAAGTCGAGCAGTACTTC. Encoded protein: CASSVEAREVEQYF.